One T cell receptor (beta chain) is described in this entry. The antigen is unknown. One end of the junction fails to match germline, which may point to a read error. Profiling relied on immunoSEQ multiplex PCR, and the TCRdb table lists in-frame clones only, not all of them. The table has 300,000 to 350,000 clones, 85% to 90% seen once; the top ten hold around 5.5%. Treatment indicated: approximately 18 received Ad26.COV2.S at low or high dose, single or two shots; 5 received placebo; per-sample allocation not given. Material that was analyzed had been drawn on day 63 after the first vaccine or placebo injection. Ad26 vector vaccine expressed Wuhan-strain SARS-CoV-2 spike. The data stem from a study of Ad26.COV2.S vaccination and SARS-CoV-2 variants. Study-level results: An underestimation of total T cell responses may have resulted from the TCR breadth and depth analyses. Spike-specific TCR breadth in vaccine recipients exceeded that seen in placebo recipients.

Germline CDR1 and CDR2: SNHLY and FYNNEI. The CDR3 covers 12 residues. The input for sequencing was peripheral blood, taken in a trial of Ad26.COV2.S vaccine versus placebo. The sequence derives from a person aged 18-65 years who received the Ad26.COV2.S COVID-19 vaccine or a placebo. The rearrangement uses TRBV2 and TRBJ1-2; D remains unclear. In nucleotides, the CDR3 is TGTGCCAGCAGTGTCGCAGCAGTTCGCGTCTCCTTC. Translation: CASSVAAVRVSF.